A selection of T cell receptor beta chains follows, all from one sample in a study of blood T cell repertoires in COVID-19. Only in-frame clones appear in the TCRdb table, and some are missing; sequencing was by immunoSEQ multiplex PCR. The repertoire holds some 150,000 clones, with 86% as singletons. Sequenced: PBMCs or T cells enriched from blood (not recorded which). These receptors were obtained from a man aged 45-65 years who had recovered from COVID-19. Each CDR3 is given with its conserved first and last residue. The D gene is left open where the match is weak. Size is stated for part of the rows, as once, few or many counts, or as a class when the clone is expanded.

J	V	D	size	CDR3	DNA
TRBJ2-7	TRBV5-1	-	-	CASSMTGGDEQYF	TGCGCCAGCAGCATGACAGGCGGCGACGAGCAGTACTTC
TRBJ1-3	TRBV6-5	-	once	CASGREGISGNTIYF	TGTGCCAGCGGTAGGGAGGGGATCTCTGGAAACACCATATATTTT
TRBJ1-5	TRBV28	TRBD1	-	CASSFPTGGQPQHF	TGTGCCAGCAGTTTCCCGACAGGGGGTCAGCCCCAGCATTTT
TRBJ2-4	TRBV5-1	TRBD2	-	CASSSNTGLAGGPTIQYF	TGCGCCAGCAGCTCTAATACTGGACTAGCGGGGGGGCCTACCATTCAGTACTTC
TRBJ1-2	TRBV20-1	-	-	CSAVPLYGYTF	TGCAGTGCTGTTCCTCTCTATGGCTACACCTTC
TRBJ2-3	TRBV27	TRBD2	-	CASSLSRLAGGGSAQYF	TGTGCCAGCAGTTTATCCCGACTAGCGGGGGGTGGTAGTGCGCAGTATTTT
TRBJ2-7	TRBV5-1	TRBD2	once	CASTLTSGPYEQYF	TGCGCCAGCACTTTGACTAGCGGACCCTACGAGCAGTACTTC
TRBJ2-7	TRBV5-4	-	few	CASSLADGDYEQYF	TGTGCCAGCAGCTTAGCGGACGGGGACTACGAGCAGTACTTC
TRBJ1-6	TRBV13	-	-	CASSLEGAINSPLHF	TGTGCCAGCAGCTTAGAAGGGGCTATTAATTCACCCCTCCACTTT
TRBJ2-3	TRBV7-7	-	-	CASSPLSGTGTDTQYF	TGTGCCAGCAGCCCCCTCTCGGGAACAGGCACAGATACGCAGTATTTT
TRBJ1-2	TRBV28	-	-	CASSSQGGELGYGYTF	TGTGCCAGCAGTTCACAGGGAGGGGAACTTGGGTATGGCTACACCTTC
TRBJ2-1	TRBV5-1	-	-	CASSMLNGGDNEQFF	TGCGCCAGCAGCATGTTAAACGGCGGAGACAATGAGCAGTTCTTC
TRBJ1-6	TRBV5-1	-	few	CASSLRWSQENSPLHF	TGCGCCAGCAGCTTGAGGTGGTCCCAGGAAAATTCACCCCTCCACTTT
TRBJ2-5	TRBV6-6	TRBD2	-	CASSYWASGRKETQYF	TGTGCCAGCAGTTACTGGGCTAGCGGGAGGAAAGAGACCCAGTACTTC
TRBJ1-6	TRBV5-6	-	-	CASSLLNSPLHF	TGTGCCAGCAGCTTGCTGAATTCACCCCTCCACTTT
TRBJ1-2	TRBV7-2	-	-	CASSLVSGNYGYTF	TGTGCCAGCAGCTTAGTTTCAGGGAATTATGGCTACACCTTC
TRBJ1-1	TRBV5-1	-	-	CASSLATVNTEAFF	TGCGCCAGCAGCTTGGCGACAGTGAACACTGAAGCTTTCTTT
TRBJ2-5	TRBV9	-	-	CASSVAETQYF	TGTGCCAGCAGCGTAGCGGAGACCCAGTACTTC
TRBJ2-5	TRBV18	-	-	CASSPRRQEETQYF	TGTGCCAGCTCACCCCGTCGACAGGAAGAGACCCAGTACTTC
TRBJ2-5	TRBV4-3	-	-	CASSQDLGRETQYF	TGCGCCAGCAGCCAAGATCTGGGCCGGGAGACCCAGTACTTC
TRBJ2-3	TRBV27	-	-	CASSPLASTDTQYF	TGTGCCAGCAGCCCTCTAGCGAGCACAGATACGCAGTATTTT
TRBJ1-1	TRBV4-3	TRBD1	-	CASRLGQGKEAFF	TGCGCCAGCAGACTCGGACAGGGGAAAGAAGCTTTCTTT
TRBJ1-6	TRBV7-9	TRBD1	-	CASSLSSGTAYNSPLHF	TGTGCCAGCAGCTTAAGCTCCGGGACAGCTTATAATTCACCCCTCCACTTT
TRBJ2-7	TRBV5-1	-	-	CASSFPGYYEQYF	TGCGCCAGCAGCTTCCCGGGATACTACGAGCAGTACTTC
TRBJ1-5	TRBV19	-	-	CASREGNQPQHF	TGTGCCAGTAGGGAGGGCAATCAGCCCCAGCATTTT
TRBJ2-4	TRBV2	-	-	CASRRSGTNIQYF	TGTGCCAGCCGCCGGAGCGGCACCAACATTCAGTACTTC
TRBJ1-4	TRBV4-3	TRBD1	-	CASSQDYRQGGEKLFF	TGCGCCAGCAGCCAAGATTATAGACAGGGGGGCGAAAAACTGTTTTTT